This T cell receptor beta chain was captured by sequencing in a study of T-cell memory formation after mild COVID-19. The overall study: The study found TCR clusters largely donor specific.

Details on this clonotype: Its antigen is currently unknown.

CDR3 length equals 14 residues. J lost 5 bases, V lost 6 bases, and 11 bases had no gene match. CDR1 and CDR2 from the germline V gene are DFQATT and SNEGSKA (reference sequence). General study points: The CD4+ clones that contracted clustered mainly within CM and EM, and the CD8+ clones concentrated in EMRA. Within pre-infection memory, some responding clones were found, suggesting cross-reactive memory joined. Confirmation was lacking for SARS-CoV-2 specificity of second-wave clones that peaked on day 37.

TCRdb re-derived calls from the 5' RACE reads in MiXCR, one entry per CDR3 protein. The sample lists about 240,000 distinct CDR3 sequences, 9.4% seen once, with 22% in the top ten. The sequencing sample was made of PBMCs or a T cell subset sorted from them (not recorded which). The chain carries TRBV20-1 and TRBJ2-7; 9 nucleotides line up with TRBD1. The TCR was taken from a man aged 18-30 years who had mild COVID-19 (a few samples of this study predate the infection). Cell type and time point are not known. CDR3 coding DNA: TGCAGTGCCGATTCCGGGACAGGGCTTAACGAGCAGTACTTC. Translation: CSADSGTGLNEQYF.